This entry describes one T cell receptor (beta chain). Authors' methods: How many nucleated cells were present was estimated from reference gene primer amplification. The data were produced by immunoSEQ multiplex PCR, yet TCRdb's version contains in-frame clones alone and is incomplete. V, J and clone size are those of that table, while D and trimming were read from the DNA. This table has 300,000 to 400,000 clones, around 84% appearing once. These data originate in a study of blood T cell repertoires in COVID-19. The wider study: The samples span acute and convalescent COVID-19 from the United States, Italy and Spain. The cDNA or gDNA used as material had been derived from T cells, B-cell-depleted T cells, or PBMCs.

Trimming took 0 bases from V and 4 from J; bases not matched to a gene: 7. The length of the CDR3 is 16 residues. Germline V gene lookup returns CDR1 SGHNT and CDR2 YENEEA. This chain connects TRBV11-3 to TRBJ2-7; TRBD2 aligns across 9 bases. The sample was peripheral blood. The source is a human donor in a cohort sampled during active COVID-19. The CDR3 DNA follows: TGTGCCAGCAGCTTAGATAACAGCGGGGGGTTATACGAGCAGTACTTC. The encoded protein is CASSLDNSGGLYEQYF.